The T cell receptor beta chain under discussion was sequenced for a study of blood T cell repertoires in COVID-19. Cohort allocation depended upon clinical history that participants reported. Trimming left V 2 bases short and J 0 bases short, with 7 bases between. Germline values: CDR1 LGHDT, CDR2 YNNKEL (reference sequence). The length of the CDR3 is 14 residues. Profiled with immunoSEQ multiplex PCR; TCRdb holds only in-frame clones, not every one. The sample lists about 310,000 clones, around 89% occurring once. This receptor was taken from a woman aged 40 to 55 who had recovered from COVID-19. Sequenced material: PBMCs or T cells enriched from blood (not recorded which). The chain employs TRBV3-1 (or the pseudogene TRBV3-2) and TRBJ1-1; no reliable D call. CDR3 region: CASSQLDLNTEAFF. DNA of the CDR3: TGTGCCAGCAGCCAATTAGATTTGAACACTGAAGCTTTCTTT.